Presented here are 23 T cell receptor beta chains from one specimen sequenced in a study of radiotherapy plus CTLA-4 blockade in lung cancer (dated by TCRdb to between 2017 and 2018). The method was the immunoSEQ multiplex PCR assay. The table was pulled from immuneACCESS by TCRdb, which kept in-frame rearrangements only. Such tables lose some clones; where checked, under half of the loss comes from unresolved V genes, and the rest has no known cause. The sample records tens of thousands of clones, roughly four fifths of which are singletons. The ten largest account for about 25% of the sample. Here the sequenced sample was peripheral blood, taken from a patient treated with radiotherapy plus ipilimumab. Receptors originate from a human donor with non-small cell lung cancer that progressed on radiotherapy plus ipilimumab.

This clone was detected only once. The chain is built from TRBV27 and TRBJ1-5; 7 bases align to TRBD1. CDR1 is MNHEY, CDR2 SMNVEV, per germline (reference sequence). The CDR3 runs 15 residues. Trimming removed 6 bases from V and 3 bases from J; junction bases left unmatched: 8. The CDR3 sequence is CASRPAGQINQPQHF. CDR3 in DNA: TGTGCCAGCAGGCCAGCGGGACAGATCAATCAGCCCCAGCATTTT.

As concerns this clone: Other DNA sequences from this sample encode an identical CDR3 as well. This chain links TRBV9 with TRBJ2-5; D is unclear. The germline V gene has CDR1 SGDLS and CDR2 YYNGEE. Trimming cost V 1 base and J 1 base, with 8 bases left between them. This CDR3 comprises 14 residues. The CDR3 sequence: CASSVSSTQETQYF. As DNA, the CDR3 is TGTGCCAGCAGCGTAAGCAGCACCCAAGAGACCCAGTACTTC.

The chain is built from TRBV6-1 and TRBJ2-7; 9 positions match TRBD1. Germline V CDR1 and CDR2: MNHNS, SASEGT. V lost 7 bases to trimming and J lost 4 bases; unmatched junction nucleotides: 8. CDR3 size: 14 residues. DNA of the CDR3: TGTGCCAGCACTCCTACAGGGGGCGGGTACGAGCAGTACTTC. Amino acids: CASTPTGGGYEQYF.

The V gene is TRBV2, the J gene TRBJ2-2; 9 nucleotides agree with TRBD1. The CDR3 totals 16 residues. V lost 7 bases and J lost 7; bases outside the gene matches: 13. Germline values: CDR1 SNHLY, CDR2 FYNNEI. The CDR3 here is CASNKQGAPGNGELFF. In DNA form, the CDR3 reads TGTGCCAGCAACAAACAGGGGGCGCCGGGTAACGGGGAGCTGTTTTTT.

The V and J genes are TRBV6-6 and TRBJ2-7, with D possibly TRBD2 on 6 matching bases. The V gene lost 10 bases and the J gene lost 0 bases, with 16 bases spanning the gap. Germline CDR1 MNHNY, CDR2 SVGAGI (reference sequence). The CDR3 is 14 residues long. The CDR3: CATSSGDASYEQYV. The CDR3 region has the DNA TGTGCCACAAGTTCGGGGGACGCCTCCTACGAGCAGTACGTC.

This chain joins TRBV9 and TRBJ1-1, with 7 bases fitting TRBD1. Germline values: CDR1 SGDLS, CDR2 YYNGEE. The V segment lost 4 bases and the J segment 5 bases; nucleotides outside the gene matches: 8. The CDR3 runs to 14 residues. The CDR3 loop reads CASSLMWTGTEAFF. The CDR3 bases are TGTGCCAGCAGCCTCATGTGGACAGGTACTGAAGCTTTCTTT.

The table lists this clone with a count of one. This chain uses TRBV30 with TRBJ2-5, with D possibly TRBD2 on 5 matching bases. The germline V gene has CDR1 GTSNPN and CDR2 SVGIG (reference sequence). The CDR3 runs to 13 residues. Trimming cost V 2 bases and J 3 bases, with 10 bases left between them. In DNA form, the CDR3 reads TGTGCCTGGAGTCCCGGACTTAAAGAGACCCAGTACTTC. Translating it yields CAWSPGLKETQYF.

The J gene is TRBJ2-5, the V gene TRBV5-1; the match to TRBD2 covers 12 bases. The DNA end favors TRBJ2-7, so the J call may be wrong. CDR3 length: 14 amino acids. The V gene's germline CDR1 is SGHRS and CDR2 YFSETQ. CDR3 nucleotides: TGCGCCAGCAAGACTAGCGGGAGCTCCTACGAGCAGTACTTC. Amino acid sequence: CASKTSGSSYEQYF.

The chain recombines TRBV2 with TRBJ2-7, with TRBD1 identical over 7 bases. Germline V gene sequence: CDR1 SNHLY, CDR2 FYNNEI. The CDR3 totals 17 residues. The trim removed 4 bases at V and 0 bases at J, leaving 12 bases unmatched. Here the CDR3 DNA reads TGTGCCAGCAGTGTTGGGGCTTCATGGGACAGCTCCTACGAGCAGTACGTC. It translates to CASSVGASWDSSYEQYV.

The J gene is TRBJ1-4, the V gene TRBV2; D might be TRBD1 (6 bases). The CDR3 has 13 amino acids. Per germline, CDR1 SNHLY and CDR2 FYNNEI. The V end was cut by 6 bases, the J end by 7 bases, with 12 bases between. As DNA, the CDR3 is TGTGCCAGCAGACTCGACAGGACTGAAAAACTGTTTTTT. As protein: CASRLDRTEKLFF.

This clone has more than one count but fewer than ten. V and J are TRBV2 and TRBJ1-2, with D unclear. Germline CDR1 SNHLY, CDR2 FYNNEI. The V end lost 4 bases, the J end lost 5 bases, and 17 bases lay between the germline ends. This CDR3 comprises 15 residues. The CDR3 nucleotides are TGTGCCAGCAGTGGTGCGGCAATGGGATCATATGGCTACACCTTC. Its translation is CASSGAAMGSYGYTF. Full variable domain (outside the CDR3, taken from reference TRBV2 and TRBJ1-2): EPEVTQTPSHQVTQMGQEVILRCVPISNHLYFYWYRQILGQKVEFLVSFYNNEISEKSEIFDDQFSVERPDGSNFTLKIRSTKLEDSAMYFCASSGAAMGSYGYTFGSGTRLTVV.

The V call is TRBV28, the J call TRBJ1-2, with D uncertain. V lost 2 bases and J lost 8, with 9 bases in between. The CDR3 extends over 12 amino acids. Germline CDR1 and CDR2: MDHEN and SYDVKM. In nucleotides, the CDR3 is TGTGCCAGCAGTTTACCCCAGGAGGGCTACACCTTC. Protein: CASSLPQEGYTF.

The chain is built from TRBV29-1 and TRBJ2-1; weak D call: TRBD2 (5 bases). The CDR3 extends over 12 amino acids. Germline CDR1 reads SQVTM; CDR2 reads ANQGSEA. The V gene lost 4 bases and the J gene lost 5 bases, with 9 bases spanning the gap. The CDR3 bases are TGCAGCGTTGGGCTAGCCAACAATGAGCAGTTCTTC. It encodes CSVGLANNEQFF.

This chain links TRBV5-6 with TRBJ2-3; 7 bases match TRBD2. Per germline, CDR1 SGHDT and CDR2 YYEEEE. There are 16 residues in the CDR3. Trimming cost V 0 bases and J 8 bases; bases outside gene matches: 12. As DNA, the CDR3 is TGTGCCAGCAGCTTGGTTGCTAGCGGCAGCCAGGGTACGCAGTATTTT. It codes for CASSLVASGSQGTQYF.

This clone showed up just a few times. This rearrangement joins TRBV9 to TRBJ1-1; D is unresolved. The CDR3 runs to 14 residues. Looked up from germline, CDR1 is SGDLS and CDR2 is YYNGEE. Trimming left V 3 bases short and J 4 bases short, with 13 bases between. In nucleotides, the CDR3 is TGTGCCAGCAGCGGGGGTGAGGGCGGCACTGAAGCTTTCTTT. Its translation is CASSGGEGGTEAFF.

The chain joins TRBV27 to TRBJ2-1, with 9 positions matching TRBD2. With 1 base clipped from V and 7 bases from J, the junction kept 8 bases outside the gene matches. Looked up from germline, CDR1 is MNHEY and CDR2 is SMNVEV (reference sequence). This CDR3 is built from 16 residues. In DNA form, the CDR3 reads TGTGCCAGCAGTTTATACGGCGGGAGGGCGTTGAATGAGCAGTTCTTC. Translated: CASSLYGGRALNEQFF.

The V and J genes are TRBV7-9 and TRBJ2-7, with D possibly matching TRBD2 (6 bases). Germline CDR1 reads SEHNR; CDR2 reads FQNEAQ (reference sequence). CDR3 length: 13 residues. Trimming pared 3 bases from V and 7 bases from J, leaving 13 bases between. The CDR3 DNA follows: TGTGCCAGCAGCTTTTCCGGGAGCAGTGAGCAGTACGTC. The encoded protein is CASSFSGSSEQYV.

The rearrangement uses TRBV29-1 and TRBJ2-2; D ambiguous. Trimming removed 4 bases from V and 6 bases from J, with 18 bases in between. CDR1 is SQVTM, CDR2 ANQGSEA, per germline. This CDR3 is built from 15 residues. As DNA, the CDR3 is TGCAGCGTTGTATGGGTAGCAACGTCACCCGGGGAGCTGTTTTTT. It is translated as CSVVWVATSPGELFF.

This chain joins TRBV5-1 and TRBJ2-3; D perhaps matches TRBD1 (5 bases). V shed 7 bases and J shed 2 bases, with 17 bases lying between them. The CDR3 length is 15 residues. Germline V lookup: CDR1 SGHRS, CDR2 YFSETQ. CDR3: CASGPVPGNTDTQYF. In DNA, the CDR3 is TGCGCCAGCGGTCCCGTACCAGGGAACACAGATACGCAGTATTTT.

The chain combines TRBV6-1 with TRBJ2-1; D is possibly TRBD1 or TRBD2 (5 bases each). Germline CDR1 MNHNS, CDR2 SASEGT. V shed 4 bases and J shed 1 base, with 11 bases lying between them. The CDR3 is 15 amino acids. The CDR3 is CASSGGRGSYNEQFF. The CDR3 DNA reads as TGTGCCAGCAGTGGGGGACGGGGATCCTACAATGAGCAGTTCTTC.

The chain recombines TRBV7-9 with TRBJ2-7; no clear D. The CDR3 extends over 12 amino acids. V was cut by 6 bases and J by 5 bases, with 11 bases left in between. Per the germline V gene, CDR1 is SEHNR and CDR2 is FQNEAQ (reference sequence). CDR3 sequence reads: CASSPGVHEQYF. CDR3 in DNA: TGTGCCAGCAGTCCCGGCGTTCACGAGCAGTACTTC.

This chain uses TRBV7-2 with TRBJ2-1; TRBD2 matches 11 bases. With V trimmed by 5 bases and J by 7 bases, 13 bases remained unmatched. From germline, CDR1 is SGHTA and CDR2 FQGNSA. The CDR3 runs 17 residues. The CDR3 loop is CASSRPPTSGSGNEQFF. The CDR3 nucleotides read TGTGCCAGCAGCCGACCGCCCACTAGCGGGAGTGGGAATGAGCAGTTCTTC.

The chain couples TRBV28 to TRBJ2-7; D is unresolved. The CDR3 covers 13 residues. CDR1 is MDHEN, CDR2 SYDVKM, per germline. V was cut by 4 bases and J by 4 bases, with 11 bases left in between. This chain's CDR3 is CASSSFSGYEQYF. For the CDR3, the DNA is TGTGCCAGCAGTTCGTTCTCGGGTTACGAGCAGTACTTC.